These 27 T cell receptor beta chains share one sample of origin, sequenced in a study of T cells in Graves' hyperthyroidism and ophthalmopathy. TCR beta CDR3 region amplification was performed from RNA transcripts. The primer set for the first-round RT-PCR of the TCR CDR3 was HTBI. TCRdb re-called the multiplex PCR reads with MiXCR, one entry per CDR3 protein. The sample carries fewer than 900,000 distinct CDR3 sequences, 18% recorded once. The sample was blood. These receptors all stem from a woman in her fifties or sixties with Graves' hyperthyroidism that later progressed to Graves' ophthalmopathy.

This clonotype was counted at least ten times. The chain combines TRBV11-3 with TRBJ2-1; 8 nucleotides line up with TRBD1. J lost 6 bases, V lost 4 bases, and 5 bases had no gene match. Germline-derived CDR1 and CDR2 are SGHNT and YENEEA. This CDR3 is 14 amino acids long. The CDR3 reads CASSSPTGVNEQFF. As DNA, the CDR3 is TGTGCCAGCAGCTCCCCGACAGGGGTCAATGAGCAGTTCTTC.

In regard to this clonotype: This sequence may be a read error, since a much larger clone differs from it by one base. The CDR3 coding sequence is TGTGCCGGCTCTTATGTCCATCCCTATGGCTACACCTTC. Amino acids: CAGSYVHPYGYTF. V and J are TRBV12-3 or TRBV12-4 and TRBJ1-2; D call uncertain. The CDR3 loop spans 13 amino acids. V was trimmed by 11 bases and J by 4 bases, leaving 17 bases between them.

The CDR3 region has the DNA TGTGCCAGCGGGACGGCAGATACGCAGTATTTT. Translation: CASGTADTQYF. The rearrangement links TRBV9 to TRBJ2-3, with D tentatively TRBD1 or TRBD2 (5 bases each). Germline V gives CDR1 SGDLS, CDR2 YYNGEE. The CDR3 covers 11 residues. V shed 7 bases and J shed 4 bases, with 7 bases lying between them.

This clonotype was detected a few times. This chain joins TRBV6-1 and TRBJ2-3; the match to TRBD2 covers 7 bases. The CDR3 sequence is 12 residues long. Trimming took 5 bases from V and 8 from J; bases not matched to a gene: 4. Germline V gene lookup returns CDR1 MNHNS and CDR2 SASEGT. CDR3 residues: CASSYQRGTQYF. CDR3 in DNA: TGTGCCAGCAGTTATCAGCGGGGTACGCAGTATTTT.

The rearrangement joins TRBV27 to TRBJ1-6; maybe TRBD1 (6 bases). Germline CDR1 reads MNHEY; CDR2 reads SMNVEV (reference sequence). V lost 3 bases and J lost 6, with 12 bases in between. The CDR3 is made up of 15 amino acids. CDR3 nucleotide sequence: TGTGCCAGCAGTTTGTGGCAGGGGACTAATTCACCCCTCCACTTT. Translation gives CASSLWQGTNSPLHF.

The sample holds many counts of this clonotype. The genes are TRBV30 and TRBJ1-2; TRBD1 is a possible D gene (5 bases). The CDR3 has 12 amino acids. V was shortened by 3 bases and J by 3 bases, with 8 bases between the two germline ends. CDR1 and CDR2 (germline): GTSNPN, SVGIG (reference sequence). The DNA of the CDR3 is TGTGCCTGGAGCACAGGCGACTATGGCTACACCTTC. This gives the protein CAWSTGDYGYTF. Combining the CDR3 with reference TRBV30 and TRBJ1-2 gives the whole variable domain SQTIHQWPATLVQPVGSPLSLECTVEGTSNPNLYWYRQAAGRGLQLLFYSVGIGQISSEVPQNLSASRPQDRQFILSSKKLLLSDSGFYLCAWSTGDYGYTFGSGTRLTVV.

CDR3 in DNA: TGCGCCAGCAGATCACAGGACAGGGCTTACTACGAGCAGTACTTC. Encoded protein: CASRSQDRAYYEQYF. The rearrangement links TRBV10-2 to TRBJ2-7; 8 bases line up with TRBD1. V dropped 6 bases and J dropped 3; count of bases not matched to a gene: 10. The CDR3 length is 15 residues. Germline V gene data show CDR1 as WSHSY and CDR2 as SAAADI.

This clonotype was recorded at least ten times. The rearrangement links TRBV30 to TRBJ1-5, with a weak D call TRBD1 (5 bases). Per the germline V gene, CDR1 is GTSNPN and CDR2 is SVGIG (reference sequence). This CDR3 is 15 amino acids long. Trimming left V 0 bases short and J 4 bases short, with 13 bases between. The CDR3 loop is CAWSVPTERNQPQHF. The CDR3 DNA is TGTGCCTGGAGTGTCCCGACAGAGAGAAATCAGCCCCAGCATTTT. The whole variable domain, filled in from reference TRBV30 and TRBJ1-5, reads SQTIHQWPATLVQPVGSPLSLECTVEGTSNPNLYWYRQAAGRGLQLLFYSVGIGQISSEVPQNLSASRPQDRQFILSSKKLLLSDSGFYLCAWSVPTERNQPQHFGDGTRLSIL.

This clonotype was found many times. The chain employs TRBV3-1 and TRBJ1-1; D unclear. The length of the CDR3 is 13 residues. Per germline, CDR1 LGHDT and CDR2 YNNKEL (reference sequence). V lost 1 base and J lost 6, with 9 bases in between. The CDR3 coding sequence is TGTGCCAGCAGCCAAGTATCGGAGGCTGAAGCTTTCTTT. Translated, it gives CASSQVSEAEAFF.

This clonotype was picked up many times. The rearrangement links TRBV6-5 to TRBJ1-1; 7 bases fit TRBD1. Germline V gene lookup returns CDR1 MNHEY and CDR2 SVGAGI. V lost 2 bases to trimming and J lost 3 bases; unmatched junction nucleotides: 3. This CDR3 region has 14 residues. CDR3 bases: TGTGCCAGCAGTTACGACAGGGTTGACACTGAAGCTTTCTTT. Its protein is CASSYDRVDTEAFF.

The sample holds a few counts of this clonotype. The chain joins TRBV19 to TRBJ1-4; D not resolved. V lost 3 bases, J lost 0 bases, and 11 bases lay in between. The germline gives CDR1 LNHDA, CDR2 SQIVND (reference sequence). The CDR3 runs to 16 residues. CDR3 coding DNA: TGTGCCAGTAGTATTCGGGCCCCCTCAACTAATGAAAAACTGTTTTTT. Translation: CASSIRAPSTNEKLFF.

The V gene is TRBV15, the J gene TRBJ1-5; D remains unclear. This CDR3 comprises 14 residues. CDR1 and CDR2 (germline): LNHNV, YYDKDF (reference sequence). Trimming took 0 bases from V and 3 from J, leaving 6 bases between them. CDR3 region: CATSREQTNQPQHF. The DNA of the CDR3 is TGTGCCACCAGCAGAGAACAAACCAATCAGCCCCAGCATTTT. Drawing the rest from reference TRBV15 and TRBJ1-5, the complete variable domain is DAMVIQNPRYQVTQFGKPVTLSCSQTLNHNVMYWYQQKSSQAPKLLFHYYDKDFNNEADTPDNFQSRRPNTSFCFLDIRSPGLGDTAMYLCATSREQTNQPQHFGDGTRLSIL.

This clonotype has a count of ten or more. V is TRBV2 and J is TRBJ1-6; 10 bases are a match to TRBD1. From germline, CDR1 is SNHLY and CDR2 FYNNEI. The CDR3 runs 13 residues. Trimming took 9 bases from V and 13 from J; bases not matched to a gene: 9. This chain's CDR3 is CARGTGAASPLHF. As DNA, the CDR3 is TGTGCCAGGGGGACAGGGGCGGCGTCGCCCCTCCACTTT. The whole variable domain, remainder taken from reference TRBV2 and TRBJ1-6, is EPEVTQTPSHQVTQMGQEVILRCVPISNHLYFYWYRQILGQKVEFLVSFYNNEISEKSEIFDDQFSVERPDGSNFTLKIRSTKLEDSAMYFCARGTGAASPLHFGNGTRLTVT.

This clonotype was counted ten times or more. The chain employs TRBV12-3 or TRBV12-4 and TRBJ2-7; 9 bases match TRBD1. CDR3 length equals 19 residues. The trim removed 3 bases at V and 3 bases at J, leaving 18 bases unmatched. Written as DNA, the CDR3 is TGTGCCAGCAGTTTTATTCACCCCTCCGTAGGGACAGGGTTCTACGAGCAGTACTTC. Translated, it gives CASSFIHPSVGTGFYEQYF.

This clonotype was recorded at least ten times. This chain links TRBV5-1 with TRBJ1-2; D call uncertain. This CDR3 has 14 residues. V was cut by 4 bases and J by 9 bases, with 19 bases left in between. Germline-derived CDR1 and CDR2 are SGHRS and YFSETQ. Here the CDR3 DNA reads TGCGCCAGCAGCCCCAGGACCCCTCTCGGAAGCTACACCTTC. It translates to CASSPRTPLGSYTF.

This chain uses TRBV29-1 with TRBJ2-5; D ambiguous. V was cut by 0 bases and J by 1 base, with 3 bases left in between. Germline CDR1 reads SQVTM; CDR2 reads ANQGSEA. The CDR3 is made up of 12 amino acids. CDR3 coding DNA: TGCAGCGTTGAAGAGCGCCAAGAGACCCAGTACTTC. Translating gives CSVEERQETQYF.

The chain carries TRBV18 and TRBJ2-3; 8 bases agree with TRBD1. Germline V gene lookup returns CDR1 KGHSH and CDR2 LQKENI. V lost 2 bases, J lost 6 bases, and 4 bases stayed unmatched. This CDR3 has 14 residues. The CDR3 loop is CASSPGTGMDTQYF. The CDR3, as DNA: TGTGCCAGCTCACCAGGGACAGGTATGGATACGCAGTATTTT.

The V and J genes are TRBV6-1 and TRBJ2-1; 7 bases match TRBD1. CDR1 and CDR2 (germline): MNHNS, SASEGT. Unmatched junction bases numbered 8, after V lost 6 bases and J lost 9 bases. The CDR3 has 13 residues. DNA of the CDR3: TGTGCCAGCAGGGAGGTGACAGGGTTTGAGCAGTTCTTC. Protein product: CASREVTGFEQFF.

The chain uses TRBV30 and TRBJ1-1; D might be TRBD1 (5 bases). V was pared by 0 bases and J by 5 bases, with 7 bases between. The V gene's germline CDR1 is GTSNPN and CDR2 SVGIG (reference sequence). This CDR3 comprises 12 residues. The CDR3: CAWSVRVTEAFF. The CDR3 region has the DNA TGTGCCTGGAGTGTCAGGGTGACTGAAGCTTTCTTT.

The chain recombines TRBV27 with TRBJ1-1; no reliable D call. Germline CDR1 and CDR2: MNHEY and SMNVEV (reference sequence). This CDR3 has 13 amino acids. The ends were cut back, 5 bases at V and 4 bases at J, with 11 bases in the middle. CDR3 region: CASSPPLCTEAFF. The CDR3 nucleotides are TGTGCCAGCAGTCCCCCCCTGTGCACTGAAGCTTTCTTT.

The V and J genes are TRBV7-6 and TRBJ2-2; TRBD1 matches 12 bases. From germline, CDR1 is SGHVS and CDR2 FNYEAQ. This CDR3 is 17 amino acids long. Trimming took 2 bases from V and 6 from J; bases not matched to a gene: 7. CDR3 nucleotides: TGTGCCAGCAGCTTACCCCGGGACAGGGGGCTTGCCGGGGAGCTGTTTTTT. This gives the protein CASSLPRDRGLAGELFF.

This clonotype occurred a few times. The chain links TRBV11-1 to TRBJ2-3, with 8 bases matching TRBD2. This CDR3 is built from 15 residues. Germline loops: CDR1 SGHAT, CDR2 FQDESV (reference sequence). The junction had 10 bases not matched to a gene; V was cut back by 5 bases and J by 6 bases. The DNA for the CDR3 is TGTGCCAGCAGCCGGGGGGGGGCGCGGGTTGATACGCAGTATTTT. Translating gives CASSRGGARVDTQYF.

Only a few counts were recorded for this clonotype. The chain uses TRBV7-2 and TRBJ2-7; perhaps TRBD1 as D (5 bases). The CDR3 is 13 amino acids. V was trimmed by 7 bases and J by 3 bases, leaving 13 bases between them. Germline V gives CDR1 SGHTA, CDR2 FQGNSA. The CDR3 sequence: CASTRQRGYEQYF. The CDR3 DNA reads TGTGCCAGCACTAGACAGAGAGGCTACGAGCAGTACTTC.

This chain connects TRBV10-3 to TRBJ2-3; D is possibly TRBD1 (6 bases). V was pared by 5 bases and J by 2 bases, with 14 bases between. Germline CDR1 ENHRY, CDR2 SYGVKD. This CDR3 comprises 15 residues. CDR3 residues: CAISRQVGDTDTQYF. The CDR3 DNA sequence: TGTGCCATCAGTCGACAGGTTGGGGACACAGATACGCAGTATTTT.

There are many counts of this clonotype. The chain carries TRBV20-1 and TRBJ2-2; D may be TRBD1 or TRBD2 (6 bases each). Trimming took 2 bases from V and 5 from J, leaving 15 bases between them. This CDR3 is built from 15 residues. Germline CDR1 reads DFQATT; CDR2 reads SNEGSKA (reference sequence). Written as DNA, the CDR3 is TGCAGTGCTAGAATCGGGGGCGTAGAGACCGGGGAGCTGTTTTTT. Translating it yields CSARIGGVETGELFF.

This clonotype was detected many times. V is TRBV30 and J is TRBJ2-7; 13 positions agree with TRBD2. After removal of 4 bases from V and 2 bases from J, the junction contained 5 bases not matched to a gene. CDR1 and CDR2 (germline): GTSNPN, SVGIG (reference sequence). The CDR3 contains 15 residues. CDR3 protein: CAWNPTSGGAYEQYF. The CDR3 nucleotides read TGTGCCTGGAACCCAACTAGCGGGGGGGCCTACGAGCAGTACTTC.

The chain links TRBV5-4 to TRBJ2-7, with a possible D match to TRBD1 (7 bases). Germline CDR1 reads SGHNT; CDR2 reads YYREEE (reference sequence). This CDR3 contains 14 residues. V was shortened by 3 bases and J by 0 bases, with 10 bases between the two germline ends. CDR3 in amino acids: CASSWRGPSYEQYF. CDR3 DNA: TGTGCCAGCAGCTGGAGGGGGCCCTCCTACGAGCAGTACTTC.